These 4 T cell receptor beta chains were all obtained from the same sample, sequenced in a study of CD8 T cells in Susac syndrome (dated by TCRdb to the late 2010s). The library was made by the immunoSEQ multiplex PCR assay. RNA was extracted using the RNeasy kit, and roughly 0.5 to 1 ug of the RNA was reverse transcribed with random hexamers. TCRdb trimmed public reads at Q25 via fastp, called clones via MiXCR and kept in-frame beta chains. Entries are consolidated by CDR3 protein sequence, retaining the most common genes and DNA. The table for this sample lists 170,000 or so distinct CDR3 sequences; roughly 92% of them were counted only once. The ten largest make up about 0.088% of the sample. Source material: CD4+ T cells from PBMCs. All receptors come from a human donor with multiple sclerosis.

J is TRBJ2-1 and V is TRBV20-1; weak D call: TRBD2 (5 bases). The germline gives CDR1 DFQATT, CDR2 SNEGSKA (reference sequence). With 0 bases removed from V and 6 bases from J, the gap between germline ends came to 12 bases. The CDR3 runs 14 residues. The CDR3 here is CSARDPKAGNEQFF. CDR3 coding DNA: TGCAGTGCTAGAGATCCCAAGGCGGGCAATGAGCAGTTCTTC.

The rearrangement joins TRBV20-1 to TRBJ2-7; TRBD2 matches at 9 bases. Germline assignment: CDR1 DFQATT and CDR2 SNEGSKA (reference sequence). The CDR3 length is 15 residues. Trimming took 2 bases from V and 6 from J; bases not matched to a gene: 11. The CDR3 sequence: CSARLAGYPGSEQYF. DNA of the CDR3: TGCAGTGCTAGACTAGCGGGATACCCTGGCAGCGAGCAGTACTTC.

The chain employs TRBV28 and TRBJ2-1; 8 bases are a match to TRBD2. There are 16 residues in the CDR3. CDR1 is MDHEN and CDR2 is SYDVKM in the germline V gene. J lost 8 bases, V lost 5 bases, and 14 bases had no gene match. The CDR3 is CASSPGTRGRGDEQFF. DNA for the CDR3: TGTGCCAGCAGTCCGGGGACTAGGGGCCGGGGCGATGAGCAGTTCTTC.

The rearrangement joins TRBV30 to TRBJ2-5; possibly TRBD1 for D (6 bases). This CDR3 is 12 amino acids long. The V end lost 2 bases, the J end lost 9 bases, and 13 bases lay between the germline ends. Looked up from germline, CDR1 is GTSNPN and CDR2 is SVGIG (reference sequence). The CDR3 nucleotides read TGTGCCTGGAGTCGGGACATCGGGTCCCAGTACTTC. This sequence encodes CAWSRDIGSQYF.